This T cell receptor beta chain was sequenced during a study of Ad26.COV2.S vaccination and SARS-CoV-2 variants. Study results and caveats: Using TCR breadth and depth analyses may have led to underestimated total T cell responses. With respect to non-spike TCR breadth, vaccine and placebo recipients were similar. Responses of spike-specific T cells (both CD8+ and CD4+) reportedly showed substantial breadth after vaccination. Vaccinees displayed broader spike-specific TCR repertoires than placebo recipients.

Turning to this clone: Antigen specificity is unknown.

The CDR3 covers 9 residues. Germline V gene sequence: CDR1 SEHNR, CDR2 FQNEAQ (reference sequence). The V gene lost 5 bases and the J gene lost 11 bases, with 6 bases spanning the gap. The assay was immunoSEQ multiplex PCR, and TCRdb's table has in-frame clones only and misses some. This repertoire shows 46,000 or so clones, 83% found once; its top ten account for around 43%. This TCR was sampled from a human donor who had recovered from COVID-19. The chain uses TRBV7-9 and TRBJ1-2; D is unresolved. The sample here was peripheral blood, taken after recovery from COVID-19. DNA of the CDR3: TGTGCCAGCAGCCCCGCTTACACCTTC. Translation: CASSPAYTF.